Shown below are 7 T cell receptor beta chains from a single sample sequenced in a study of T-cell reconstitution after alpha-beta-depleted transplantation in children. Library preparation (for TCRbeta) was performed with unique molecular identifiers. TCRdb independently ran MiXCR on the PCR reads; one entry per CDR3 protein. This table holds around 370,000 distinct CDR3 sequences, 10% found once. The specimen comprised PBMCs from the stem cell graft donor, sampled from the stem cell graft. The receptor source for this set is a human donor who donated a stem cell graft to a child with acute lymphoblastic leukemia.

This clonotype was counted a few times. The CDR3 DNA reads as TGCGCCAGCAGCCAAGATCTACAGGGGGCGTCGGGCGAGCAGTACTTC. Amino acid sequence: CASSQDLQGASGEQYF. The rearrangement links TRBV4-1 to TRBJ2-7; TRBD1 matches 9 bases. Per germline, CDR1 MGHRA and CDR2 YSYEKL. CDR3 length: 16 residues. With 0 bases clipped from V and 6 bases from J, the junction kept 9 bases outside the gene matches.

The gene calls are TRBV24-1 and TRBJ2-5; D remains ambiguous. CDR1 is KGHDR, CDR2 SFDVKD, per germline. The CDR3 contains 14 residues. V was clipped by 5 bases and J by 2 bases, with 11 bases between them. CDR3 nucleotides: TGTGCCACCAGTGGTTATGTACATCAAGAGACCCAGTACTTC. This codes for CATSGYVHQETQYF.

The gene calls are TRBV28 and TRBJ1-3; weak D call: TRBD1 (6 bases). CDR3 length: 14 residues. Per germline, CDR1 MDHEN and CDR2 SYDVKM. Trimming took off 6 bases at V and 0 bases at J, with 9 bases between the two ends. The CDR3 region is CASSRDISGNTIYF. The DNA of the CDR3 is TGTGCCAGCAGCAGGGACATCTCTGGAAACACCATATATTTT.

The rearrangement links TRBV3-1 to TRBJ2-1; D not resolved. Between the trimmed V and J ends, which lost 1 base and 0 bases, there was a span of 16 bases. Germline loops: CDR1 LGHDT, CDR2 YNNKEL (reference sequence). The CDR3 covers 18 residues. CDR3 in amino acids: CASSQVRALGPSYNEQFF. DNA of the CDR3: TGTGCCAGCAGCCAAGTCCGGGCCCTCGGGCCCTCCTACAATGAGCAGTTCTTC.

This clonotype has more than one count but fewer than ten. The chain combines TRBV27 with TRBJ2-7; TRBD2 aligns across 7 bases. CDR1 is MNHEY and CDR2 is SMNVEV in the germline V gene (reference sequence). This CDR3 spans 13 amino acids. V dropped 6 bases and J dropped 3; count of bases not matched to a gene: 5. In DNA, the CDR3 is TGTGCCAGCAGCCGGGACTACGGCTACGAGCAGTACTTC. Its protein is CASSRDYGYEQYF.

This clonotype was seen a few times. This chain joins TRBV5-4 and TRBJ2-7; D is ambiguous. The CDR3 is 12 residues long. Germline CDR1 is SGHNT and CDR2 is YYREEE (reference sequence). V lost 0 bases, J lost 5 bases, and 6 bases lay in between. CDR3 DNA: TGTGCCAGCAGCTTGGTTGACCACGAGCAGTACTTC. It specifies CASSLVDHEQYF.

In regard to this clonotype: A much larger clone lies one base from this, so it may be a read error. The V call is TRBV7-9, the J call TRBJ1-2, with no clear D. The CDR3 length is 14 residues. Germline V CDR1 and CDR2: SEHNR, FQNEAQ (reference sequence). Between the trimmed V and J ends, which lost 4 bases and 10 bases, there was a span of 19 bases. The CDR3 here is CASSYSSDTSHYTF. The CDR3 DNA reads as TGTGCCAGCAGCTACAGCAGCGATACCTCACACTACACCTTC.